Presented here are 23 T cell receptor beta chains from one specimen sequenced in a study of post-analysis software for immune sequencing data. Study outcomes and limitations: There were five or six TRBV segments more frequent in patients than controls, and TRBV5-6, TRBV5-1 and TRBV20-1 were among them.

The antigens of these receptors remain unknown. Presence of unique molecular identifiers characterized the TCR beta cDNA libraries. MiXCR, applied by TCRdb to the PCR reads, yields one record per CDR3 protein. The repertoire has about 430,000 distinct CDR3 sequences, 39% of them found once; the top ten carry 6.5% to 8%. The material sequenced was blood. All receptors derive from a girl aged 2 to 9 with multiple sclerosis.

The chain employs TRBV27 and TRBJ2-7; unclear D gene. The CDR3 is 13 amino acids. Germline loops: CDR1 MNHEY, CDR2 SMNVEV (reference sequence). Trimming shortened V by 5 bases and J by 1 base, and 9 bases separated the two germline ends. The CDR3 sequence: CASSRTVSYEQYF. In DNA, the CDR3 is TGTGCCAGCAGTCGGACGGTGTCCTACGAGCAGTACTTC.

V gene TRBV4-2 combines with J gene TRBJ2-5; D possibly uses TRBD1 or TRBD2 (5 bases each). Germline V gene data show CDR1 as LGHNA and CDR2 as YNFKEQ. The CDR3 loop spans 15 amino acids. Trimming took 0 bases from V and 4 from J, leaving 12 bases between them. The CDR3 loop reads CASSQDLGAGETQYF. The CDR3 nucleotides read TGTGCCAGCAGCCAAGATCTAGGGGCGGGAGAGACCCAGTACTTC.

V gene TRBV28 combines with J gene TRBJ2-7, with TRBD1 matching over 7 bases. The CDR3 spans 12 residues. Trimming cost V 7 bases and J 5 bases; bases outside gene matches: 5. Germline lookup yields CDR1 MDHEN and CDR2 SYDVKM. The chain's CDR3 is CASTGGWHEQYF. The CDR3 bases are TGTGCCAGCACAGGGGGATGGCACGAGCAGTACTTC. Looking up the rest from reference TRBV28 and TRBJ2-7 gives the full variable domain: DVKVTQSSRYLVKRTGEKVFLECVQDMDHENMFWYRQDPGLGLRLIYFSYDVKMKEKGDIPEGYSVSREKKERFSLILESASTNQTSMYLCASTGGWHEQYFGPGTRLTVT.

CDR3: CASRTGQGNGYTF. In nucleotides, the CDR3 is TGTGCCAGCAGAACGGGACAGGGTAATGGCTACACCTTC. This rearrangement joins TRBV12-3 or TRBV12-4 to TRBJ1-2; TRBD1 aligns across 9 bases. The CDR3 covers 13 residues. J was trimmed by 6 bases and V by 6 bases; bases with no gene match: 5.

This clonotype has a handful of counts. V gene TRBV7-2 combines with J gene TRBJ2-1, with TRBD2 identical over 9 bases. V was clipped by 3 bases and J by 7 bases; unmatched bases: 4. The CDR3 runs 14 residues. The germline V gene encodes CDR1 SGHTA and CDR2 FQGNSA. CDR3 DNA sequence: TGTGCCAGCAGCTTGGGACTAGCCGAGAATGAGCAGTTCTTC. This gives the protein CASSLGLAENEQFF.

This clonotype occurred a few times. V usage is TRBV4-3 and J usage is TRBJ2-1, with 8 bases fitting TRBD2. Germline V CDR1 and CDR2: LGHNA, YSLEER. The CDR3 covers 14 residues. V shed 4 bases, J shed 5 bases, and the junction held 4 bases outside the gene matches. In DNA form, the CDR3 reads TGCGCCAGCAGCCGGACTAGCCTCAACAATGAGCAGTTCTTC. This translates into CASSRTSLNNEQFF.

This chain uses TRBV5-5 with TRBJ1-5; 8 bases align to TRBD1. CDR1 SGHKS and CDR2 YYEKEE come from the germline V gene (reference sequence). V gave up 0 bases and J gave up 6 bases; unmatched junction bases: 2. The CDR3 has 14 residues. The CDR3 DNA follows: TGTGCCAGCAGCTTGGGTGGACAGGGTCAGCCCCAGCATTTT. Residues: CASSLGGQGQPQHF. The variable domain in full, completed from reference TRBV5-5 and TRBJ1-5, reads DAGVTQSPTHLIKTRGQQVTLRCSPISGHKSVSWYQQVLGQGPQFIFQYYEKEERGRGNFPDRFSARQFPNYSSELNVNALLLGDSALYLCASSLGGQGQPQHFGDGTRLSIL.

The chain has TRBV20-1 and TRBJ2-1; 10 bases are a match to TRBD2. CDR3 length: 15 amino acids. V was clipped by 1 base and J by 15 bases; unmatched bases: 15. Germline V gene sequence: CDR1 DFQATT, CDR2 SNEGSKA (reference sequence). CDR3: CSARVLAGEPVFRFF. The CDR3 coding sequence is TGCAGTGCTAGAGTGCTAGCGGGAGAACCAGTCTTTAGGTTCTTC.

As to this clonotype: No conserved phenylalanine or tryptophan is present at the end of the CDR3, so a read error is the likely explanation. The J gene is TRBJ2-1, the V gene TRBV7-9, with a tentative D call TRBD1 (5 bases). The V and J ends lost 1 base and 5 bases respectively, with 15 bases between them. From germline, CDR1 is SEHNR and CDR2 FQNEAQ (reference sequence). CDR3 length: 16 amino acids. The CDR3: CASSLVAGSGHNEQFS. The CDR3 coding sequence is TGTGCCAGCAGCTTAGTGGCAGGGTCCGGACACAATGAGCAGTTCTCC.

CDR3 region: CASTLGAGETDTQYF. The CDR3 coding sequence is TGTGCCAGCACCCTGGGGGCGGGAGAGACAGATACGCAGTATTTT. The chain combines TRBV12-3 or TRBV12-4 with TRBJ2-3; D is possibly TRBD2 (7 bases). Trimming took 7 bases from V and 3 from J, leaving 17 bases between them. The CDR3 has 15 amino acids.

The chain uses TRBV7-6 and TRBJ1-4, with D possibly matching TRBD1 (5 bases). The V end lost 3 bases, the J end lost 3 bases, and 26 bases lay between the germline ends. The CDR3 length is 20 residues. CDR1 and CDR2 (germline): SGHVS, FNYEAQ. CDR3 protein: CASSLLNPGLWTPANEKLFF. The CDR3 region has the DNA TGTGCCAGCAGCTTGCTAAATCCGGGACTGTGGACCCCCGCTAATGAAAAACTGTTTTTT.

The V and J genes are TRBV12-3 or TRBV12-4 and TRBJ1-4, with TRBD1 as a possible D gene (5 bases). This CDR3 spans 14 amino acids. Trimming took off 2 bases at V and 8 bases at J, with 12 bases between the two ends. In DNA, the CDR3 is TGTGCCAGCAGTTTACGCCAGGGCGAGGAAAAACTGTTTTTT. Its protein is CASSLRQGEEKLFF.

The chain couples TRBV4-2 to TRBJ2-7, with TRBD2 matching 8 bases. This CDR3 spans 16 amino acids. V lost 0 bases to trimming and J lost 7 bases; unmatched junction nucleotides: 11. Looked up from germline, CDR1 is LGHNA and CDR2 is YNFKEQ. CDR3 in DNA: TGTGCCAGCAGCCAAGATCCACAGCGGGAGAGGAATGAGCAGTACTTC. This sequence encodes CASSQDPQRERNEQYF.

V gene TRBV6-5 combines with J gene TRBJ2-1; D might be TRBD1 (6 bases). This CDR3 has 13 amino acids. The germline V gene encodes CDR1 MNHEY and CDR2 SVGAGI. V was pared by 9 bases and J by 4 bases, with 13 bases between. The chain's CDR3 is CASGRQEYNEQFF. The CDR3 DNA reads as TGTGCCAGTGGACGACAGGAGTACAATGAGCAGTTCTTC.

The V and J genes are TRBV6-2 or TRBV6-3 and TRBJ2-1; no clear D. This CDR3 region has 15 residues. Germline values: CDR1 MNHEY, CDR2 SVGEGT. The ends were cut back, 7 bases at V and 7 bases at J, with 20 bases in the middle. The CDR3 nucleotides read TGTGCCAGCACTCCCATCCGGGTCACGCGGAATGAGCAGTTCTTC. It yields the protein CASTPIRVTRNEQFF.

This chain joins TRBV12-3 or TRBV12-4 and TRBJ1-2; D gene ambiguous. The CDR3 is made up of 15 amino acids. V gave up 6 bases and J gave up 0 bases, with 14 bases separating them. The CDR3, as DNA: TGTGCCAGCAGCGGTAGGGCCCGAACTAACTATGGCTACACCTTC. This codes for CASSGRARTNYGYTF.

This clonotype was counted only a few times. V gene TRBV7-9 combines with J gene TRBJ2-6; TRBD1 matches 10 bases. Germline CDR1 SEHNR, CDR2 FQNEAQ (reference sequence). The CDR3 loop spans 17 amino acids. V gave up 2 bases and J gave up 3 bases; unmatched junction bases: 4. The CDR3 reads CASSLFGTGDGANVLTF. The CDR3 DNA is TGTGCCAGCAGCTTATTCGGGACAGGGGATGGGGCCAACGTCCTGACTTTC.

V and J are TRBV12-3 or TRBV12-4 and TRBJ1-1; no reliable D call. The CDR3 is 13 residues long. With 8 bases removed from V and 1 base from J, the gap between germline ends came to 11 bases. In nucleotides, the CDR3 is TGTGCCAGCGGTCCTGTGGGGAACACTGAAGCTTTCTTT. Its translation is CASGPVGNTEAFF.

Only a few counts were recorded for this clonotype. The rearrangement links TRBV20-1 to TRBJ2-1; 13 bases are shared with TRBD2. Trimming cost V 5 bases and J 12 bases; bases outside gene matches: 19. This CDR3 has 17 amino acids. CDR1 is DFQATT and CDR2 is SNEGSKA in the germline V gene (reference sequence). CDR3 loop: CSAPGGLAGVASVGQFF. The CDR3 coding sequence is TGCAGTGCTCCAGGTGGACTAGCGGGAGTCGCTTCGGTTGGGCAGTTCTTC.

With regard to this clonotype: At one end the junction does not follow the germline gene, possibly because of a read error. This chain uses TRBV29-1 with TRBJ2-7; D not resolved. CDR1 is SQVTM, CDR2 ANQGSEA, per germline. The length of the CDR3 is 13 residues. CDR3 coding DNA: TGCAGCGTGGAAGGTTCCAGCTGGTACGAGCAGTACTTC. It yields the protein CSVEGSSWYEQYF.

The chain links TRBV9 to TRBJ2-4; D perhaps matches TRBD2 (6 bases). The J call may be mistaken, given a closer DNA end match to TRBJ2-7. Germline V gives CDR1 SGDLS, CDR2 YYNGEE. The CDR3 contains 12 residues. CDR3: CASSAGGNEQYF. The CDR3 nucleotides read TGTGCCAGCAGCGCCGGGGGAAACGAGCAGTACTTC.

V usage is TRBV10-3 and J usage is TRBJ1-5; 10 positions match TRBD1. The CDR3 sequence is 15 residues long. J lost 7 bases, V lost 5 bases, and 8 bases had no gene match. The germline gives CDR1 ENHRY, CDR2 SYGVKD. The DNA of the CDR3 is TGTGCCATCAGTTCCGGGACAGGGGCCGGACAGCCCCAGCATTTT. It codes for CAISSGTGAGQPQHF.

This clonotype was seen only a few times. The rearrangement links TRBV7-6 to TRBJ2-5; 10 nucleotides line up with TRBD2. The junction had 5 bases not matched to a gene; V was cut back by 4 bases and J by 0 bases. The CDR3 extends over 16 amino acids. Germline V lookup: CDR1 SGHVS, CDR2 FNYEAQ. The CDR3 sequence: CASSSGLAAHQETQYF. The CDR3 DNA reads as TGTGCCAGCAGCTCCGGACTAGCGGCACACCAAGAGACCCAGTACTTC.